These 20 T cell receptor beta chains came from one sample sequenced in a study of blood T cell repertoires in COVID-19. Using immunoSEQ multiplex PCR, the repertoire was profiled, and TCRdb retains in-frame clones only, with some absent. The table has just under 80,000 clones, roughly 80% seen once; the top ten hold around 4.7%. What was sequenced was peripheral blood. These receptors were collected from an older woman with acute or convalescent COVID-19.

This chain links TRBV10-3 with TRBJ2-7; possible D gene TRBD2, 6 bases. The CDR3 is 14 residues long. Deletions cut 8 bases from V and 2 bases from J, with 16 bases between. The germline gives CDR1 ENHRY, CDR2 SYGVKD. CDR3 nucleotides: TGTGCCATCGGCGGGACTTTTAACACCTACGAGCAGTACTTC. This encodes CAIGGTFNTYEQYF.

In DNA form, the CDR3 reads TGTGCCAGTAGTCTCAGGTTCCAAGGGGCTGAAGCTTTCTTT. Translated: CASSLRFQGAEAFF. This rearrangement joins TRBV19 to TRBJ1-1; tentatively, D is TRBD1 (5 bases). This CDR3 has 14 amino acids. Trimming left V 5 bases short and J 6 bases short, with 16 bases between. The germline V gene encodes CDR1 LNHDA and CDR2 SQIVND (reference sequence).

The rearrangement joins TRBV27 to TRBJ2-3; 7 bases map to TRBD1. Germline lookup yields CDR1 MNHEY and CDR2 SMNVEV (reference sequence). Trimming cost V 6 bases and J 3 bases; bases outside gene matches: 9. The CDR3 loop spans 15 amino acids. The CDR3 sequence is CASRPGGVRTDTQYF. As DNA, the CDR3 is TGTGCCAGCAGGCCAGGGGGAGTTAGAACAGATACGCAGTATTTT.

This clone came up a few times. The CDR3 reads CATSPDRGYQPQHF. In DNA, the CDR3 is TGTGCCACCAGCCCGGACAGGGGGTATCAGCCCCAGCATTTT. The chain recombines TRBV15 with TRBJ1-5; 10 bases match TRBD1. The CDR3 length is 14 residues. The germline gives CDR1 LNHNV, CDR2 YYDKDF (reference sequence). V dropped 5 bases and J dropped 5; count of bases not matched to a gene: 3.

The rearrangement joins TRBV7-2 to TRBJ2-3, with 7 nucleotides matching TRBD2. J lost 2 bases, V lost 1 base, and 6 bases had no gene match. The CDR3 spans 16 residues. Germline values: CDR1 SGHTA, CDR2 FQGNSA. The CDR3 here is CASSLVAGLSTDTQYF. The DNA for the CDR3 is TGTGCCAGCAGCTTAGTAGCGGGCCTCTCCACAGATACGCAGTATTTT. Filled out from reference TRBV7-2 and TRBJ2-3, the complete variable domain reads GAGVSQSPSNKVTEKGKDVELRCDPISGHTALYWYRQSLGQGLEFLIYFQGNSAPDKSGLPSDRFSAERTGGSVSTLTIQRTQQEDSAVYLCASSLVAGLSTDTQYFGPGTRLTVL.

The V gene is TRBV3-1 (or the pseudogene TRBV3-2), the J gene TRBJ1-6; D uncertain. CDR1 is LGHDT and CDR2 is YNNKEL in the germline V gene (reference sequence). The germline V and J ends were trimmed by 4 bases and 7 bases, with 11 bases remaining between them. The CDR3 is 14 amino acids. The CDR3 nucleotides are TGTGCCAGCAGCCCGACAAATTCAAATTCACCCCTCCACTTT. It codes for CASSPTNSNSPLHF.

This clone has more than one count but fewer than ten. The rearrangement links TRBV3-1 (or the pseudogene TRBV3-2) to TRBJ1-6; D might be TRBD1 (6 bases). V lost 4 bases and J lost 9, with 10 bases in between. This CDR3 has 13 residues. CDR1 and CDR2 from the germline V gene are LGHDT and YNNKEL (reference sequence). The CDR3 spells CASSRQVGSPLHF. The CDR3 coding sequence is TGTGCCAGCAGCCGACAGGTGGGTTCACCCCTCCACTTT.

The CDR3 coding sequence is TGTGCCACCAGTGATCAGGGATCCGGGGAGCTGTTTTTT. Its protein product is CATSDQGSGELFF. The V call is TRBV24-1, the J call TRBJ2-2, with D tentatively TRBD1 (5 bases). Germline assignment: CDR1 KGHDR and CDR2 SFDVKD. V lost 3 bases to trimming and J lost 6 bases, with 7 bases between them. This CDR3 is built from 13 residues.

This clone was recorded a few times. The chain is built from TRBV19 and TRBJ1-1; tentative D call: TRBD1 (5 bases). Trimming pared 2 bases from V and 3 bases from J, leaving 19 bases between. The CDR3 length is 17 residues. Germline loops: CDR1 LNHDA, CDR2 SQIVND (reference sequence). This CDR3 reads CASSINSRPGGYTEAFF. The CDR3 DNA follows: TGTGCCAGTAGTATAAACTCCAGACCCGGGGGGTACACTGAAGCTTTCTTT.

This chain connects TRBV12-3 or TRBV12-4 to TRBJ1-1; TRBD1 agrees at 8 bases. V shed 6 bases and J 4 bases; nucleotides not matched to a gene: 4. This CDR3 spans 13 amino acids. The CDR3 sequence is CASSYRGSTEAFF. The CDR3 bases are TGTGCCAGCAGCTACAGGGGGAGCACTGAAGCTTTCTTT.

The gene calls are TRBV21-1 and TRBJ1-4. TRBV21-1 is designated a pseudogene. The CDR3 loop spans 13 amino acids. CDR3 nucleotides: TGTGCCAGCAGCAAGAACCGGGGGGAAAAACTGTTTTTT. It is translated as CASSKNRGEKLFF.

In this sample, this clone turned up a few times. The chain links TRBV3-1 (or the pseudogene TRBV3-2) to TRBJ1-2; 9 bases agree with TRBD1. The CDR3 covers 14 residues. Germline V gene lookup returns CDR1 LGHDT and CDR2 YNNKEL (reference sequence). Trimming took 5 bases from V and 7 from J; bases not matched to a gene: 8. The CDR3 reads CASSGTGPVGGYTF. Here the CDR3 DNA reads TGTGCCAGCAGCGGGACAGGGCCCGTCGGTGGCTACACCTTC.

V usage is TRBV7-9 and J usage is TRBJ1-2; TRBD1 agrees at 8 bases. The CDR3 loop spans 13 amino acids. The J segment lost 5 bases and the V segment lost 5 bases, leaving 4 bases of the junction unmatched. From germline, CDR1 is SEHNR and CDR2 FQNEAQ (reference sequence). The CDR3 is CASSDRGGYGYTF. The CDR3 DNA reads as TGTGCCAGCAGCGACAGGGGCGGGTATGGCTACACCTTC.

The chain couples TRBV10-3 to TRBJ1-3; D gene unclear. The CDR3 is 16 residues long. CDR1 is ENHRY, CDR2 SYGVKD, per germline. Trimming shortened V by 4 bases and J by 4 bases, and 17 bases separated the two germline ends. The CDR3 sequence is CAISARTRESGNTIYF. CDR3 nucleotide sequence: TGTGCCATCAGTGCGCGGACCCGGGAGTCAGGAAACACCATATATTTT.

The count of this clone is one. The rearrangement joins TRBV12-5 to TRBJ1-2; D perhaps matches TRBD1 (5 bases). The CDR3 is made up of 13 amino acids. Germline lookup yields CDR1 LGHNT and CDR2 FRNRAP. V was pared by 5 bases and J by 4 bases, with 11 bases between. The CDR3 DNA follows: TGTGCTAGTGGTCGAACAGGATTCTATGGCTACACCTTC. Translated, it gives CASGRTGFYGYTF.

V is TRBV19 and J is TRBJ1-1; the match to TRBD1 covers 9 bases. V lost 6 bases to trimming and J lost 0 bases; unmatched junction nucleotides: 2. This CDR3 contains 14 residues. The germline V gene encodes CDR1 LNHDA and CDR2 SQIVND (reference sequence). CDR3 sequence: CASSRTGVNTEAFF. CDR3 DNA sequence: TGTGCCAGTAGCAGGACAGGGGTGAACACTGAAGCTTTCTTT.

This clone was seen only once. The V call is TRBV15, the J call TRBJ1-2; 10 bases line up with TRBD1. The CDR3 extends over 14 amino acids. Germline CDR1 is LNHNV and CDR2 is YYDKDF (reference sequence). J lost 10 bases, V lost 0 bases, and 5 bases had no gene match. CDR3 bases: TGTGCCACCAGCAGAGATCCGGGACAGGGGTTCTACACCTTC. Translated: CATSRDPGQGFYTF.

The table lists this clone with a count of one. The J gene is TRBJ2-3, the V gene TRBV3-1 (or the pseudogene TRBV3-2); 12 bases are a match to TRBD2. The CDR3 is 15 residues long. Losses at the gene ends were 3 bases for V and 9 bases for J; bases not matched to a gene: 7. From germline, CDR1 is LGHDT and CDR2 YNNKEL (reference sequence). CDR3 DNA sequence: TGTGCCAGCAGCCAGAGGACTAGCGGGGATGCGACGCAGTATTTT. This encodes CASSQRTSGDATQYF.

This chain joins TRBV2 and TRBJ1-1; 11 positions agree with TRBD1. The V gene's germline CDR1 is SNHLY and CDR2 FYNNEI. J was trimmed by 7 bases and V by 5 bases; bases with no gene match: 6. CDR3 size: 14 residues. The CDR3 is CASSLDRGQGEAFF. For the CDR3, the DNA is TGTGCCAGCAGTCTGGACAGGGGGCAAGGTGAAGCTTTCTTT.

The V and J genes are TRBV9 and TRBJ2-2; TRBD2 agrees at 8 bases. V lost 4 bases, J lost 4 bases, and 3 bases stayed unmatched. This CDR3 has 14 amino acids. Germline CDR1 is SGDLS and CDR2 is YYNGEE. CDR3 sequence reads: CASSKAGGTGELFF. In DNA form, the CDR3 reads TGTGCCAGCAGCAAGGCGGGGGGCACCGGGGAGCTGTTTTTT.